This entry lists 25 T cell receptor beta chains sequenced from one sample in a study of T cell responses to AZD1222 COVID-19 vaccine. Some clones are missing from TCRdb's copy, which holds only in-frame ones; the method was immunoSEQ multiplex PCR. This sample has tens of thousands of clones, with more than 85% found just once. The material sequenced was peripheral blood, taken 28 days after the second AZD1222 dose. These receptors were collected from an adult who received the AZD1222 COVID-19 vaccine.

The V gene is TRBV4-1, the J gene TRBJ2-7, with TRBD2 matching 7 bases. V shed 4 bases, J shed 5 bases, and the junction held 5 bases outside the gene matches. Germline CDR1 MGHRA, CDR2 YSYEKL. The CDR3 length is 13 residues. The CDR3 sequence is CASSLGLMDEQYF. The CDR3 DNA sequence: TGCGCCAGCAGCCTGGGACTAATGGACGAGCAGTACTTC.

In this sample, this clone turned up once. V usage is TRBV9 and J usage is TRBJ2-3, with D perhaps TRBD1 or TRBD2 (5 bases each). This CDR3 has 14 residues. V gave up 0 bases and J gave up 4 bases, with 9 bases separating them. CDR1 SGDLS and CDR2 YYNGEE come from the germline V gene. CDR3 protein: CASSVVWGSDTQYF. The CDR3 DNA is TGTGCCAGCAGCGTAGTCTGGGGGTCAGATACGCAGTATTTT.

The DNA for the CDR3 is TGTGCCAGCAGCGTGGACAGGGAGTATGGCTACACCTTC. Its protein product is CASSVDREYGYTF. The gene calls are TRBV9 and TRBJ1-2, with 8 nucleotides matching TRBD1. From germline, CDR1 is SGDLS and CDR2 YYNGEE. V was pared by 2 bases and J by 5 bases, with 2 bases of the junction left unmatched. The CDR3 totals 13 residues.

The chain joins TRBV21-1 to TRBJ2-7; TRBD2 is the table's D call, not checked against the DNA. TRBV21-1 is a recognized pseudogene. The CDR3 sequence is 17 residues long. CDR3 region: CASSGQEEPVPPYEQYF. In DNA form, the CDR3 reads TGTGCCAGCAGTGGGCAGGAGGAGCCGGTCCCACCTTACGAGCAGTACTTC.

The rearrangement uses TRBV28 and TRBJ1-3; weak D call: TRBD1 (5 bases). The CDR3 spans 15 residues. The V gene's germline CDR1 is MDHEN and CDR2 SYDVKM. V was cut by 7 bases and J by 0 bases, with 13 bases left in between. CDR3: CASISGGVSGNTIYF. The CDR3 bases are TGTGCCAGCATTAGTGGAGGGGTCTCTGGAAACACCATATATTTT.

The gene calls are TRBV19 and TRBJ2-7, with 7 bases fitting TRBD2. V lost 3 bases to trimming and J lost 2 bases; unmatched junction nucleotides: 7. Germline CDR1 and CDR2: LNHDA and SQIVND (reference sequence). There are 15 residues in the CDR3. Here the CDR3 reads CASSIHPSGTYEQYF. The CDR3 coding sequence is TGTGCCAGTAGTATCCACCCTAGCGGAACCTACGAGCAGTACTTC.

CDR3 loop: CASSQDPLTYEQYF. CDR3 sequence (DNA): TGTGCCAGCAGCCAAGACCCCCTTACATACGAGCAGTACTTC. The chain joins TRBV3-1 (or the pseudogene TRBV3-2) to TRBJ2-7; D is undetermined. V lost 0 bases, J lost 4 bases, and 10 bases lay in between. Germline values: CDR1 LGHDT, CDR2 YNNKEL (reference sequence). The CDR3 contains 14 residues.

For this clone: The junction does not match germline at one end; this may be a read error. The chain has TRBV28 and TRBJ1-1, with a possible D match to TRBD1 (6 bases). The CDR3 contains 14 residues. Germline V gene lookup returns CDR1 MDHEN and CDR2 SYDVKM. The CDR3 DNA reads TGTACCAGCAGTTTACCAACAGGGTTTACTGAAGCTTTCTTT. It is translated as CTSSLPTGFTEAFF.

The V gene is TRBV7-8, the J gene TRBJ1-2, with TRBD1 as a possible D gene (5 bases). Germline V gene sequence: CDR1 SGHVS, CDR2 FQNEAQ. Trimming cost V 4 bases and J 4 bases, with 16 bases left between them. The CDR3 loop spans 15 amino acids. CDR3 residues: CASSSFGTDGYGYTF. The CDR3 bases are TGTGCCAGCAGCTCCTTTGGGACGGACGGCTATGGCTACACCTTC.

The chain links TRBV7-6 to TRBJ2-1, with a weak D call TRBD2 (8 bases). The CDR3 has 17 amino acids. The germline V gene encodes CDR1 SGHVS and CDR2 FNYEAQ. V was cut by 4 bases and J by 8 bases, with 24 bases left in between. CDR3: CASSSIGGGRSGDEQFF. CDR3 DNA sequence: TGTGCCAGCAGCTCCATAGGGGGCGGGAGGAGTGGTGATGAGCAGTTCTTC.

The chain recombines TRBV30 with TRBJ1-5; D may be TRBD1 (6 bases). CDR1 and CDR2 from the germline V gene are GTSNPN and SVGIG (reference sequence). V was clipped by 4 bases and J by 2 bases, with 12 bases between them. The CDR3 loop spans 14 amino acids. CDR3 in amino acids: CAWNRERGNQPQHF. The CDR3 DNA reads as TGTGCCTGGAACAGGGAGAGGGGCAATCAGCCCCAGCATTTT.

The V gene is TRBV4-1, the J gene TRBJ1-4, with 12 positions matching TRBD1. In germline, CDR1 is MGHRA, CDR2 YSYEKL. J gave up 11 bases and V 7 bases, and 23 bases lay outside the gene matches. The CDR3 consists of 19 residues. The CDR3 bases are TGCGCCAGCACCGAATTGAACCGGGACAGGGGGCTCGTGGTGAAGAAACTGTTTTTT. This encodes CASTELNRDRGLVVKKLFF.

The chain employs TRBV5-1 and TRBJ2-3; tentatively, D is TRBD1 (5 bases). V was pared by 0 bases and J by 2 bases, with 10 bases between. The length of the CDR3 is 15 residues. CDR1 and CDR2 (germline): SGHRS, YFSETQ. The CDR3 region is CASSLVARATDTQYF. The CDR3 region has the DNA TGCGCCAGCAGCTTGGTCGCCAGGGCCACAGATACGCAGTATTTT.

V usage is TRBV6-5 and J usage is TRBJ2-3; the D is unclear. V was clipped by 6 bases and J by 9 bases, with 13 bases between them. The CDR3 runs to 12 residues. Germline V gene data show CDR1 as MNHEY and CDR2 as SVGAGI. DNA for the CDR3: TGTGCCAGCAGCTCCACAGTAGGCACGCAGTATTTT. Translated, it gives CASSSTVGTQYF.

V is TRBV19 and J is TRBJ2-1, with 8 positions matching TRBD2. The V segment lost 5 bases and the J segment 1 base; nucleotides outside the gene matches: 4. The CDR3 totals 15 residues. Germline V gene sequence: CDR1 LNHDA, CDR2 SQIVND (reference sequence). CDR3 loop: CASSSAGESYNEQFF. As DNA, the CDR3 is TGTGCCAGTAGTTCAGCGGGAGAATCCTACAATGAGCAGTTCTTC.

Here the CDR3 DNA reads TGTGCCAGCAGGCCGAACGCGGGTCTTGCTCCGAACACCGGGGAGCTGTTTTTT. Protein product: CASRPNAGLAPNTGELFF. The rearrangement joins TRBV28 to TRBJ2-2; D possibly corresponds to TRBD2 (5 bases). The germline gives CDR1 MDHEN, CDR2 SYDVKM. Trimming removed 6 bases at V and 0 bases at J, with 20 bases between. This CDR3 has 18 amino acids. Variable domain in full (rest from reference TRBV28 and TRBJ2-2): DVKVTQSSRYLVKRTGEKVFLECVQDMDHENMFWYRQDPGLGLRLIYFSYDVKMKEKGDIPEGYSVSREKKERFSLILESASTNQTSMYLCASRPNAGLAPNTGELFFGEGSRLTVL.

The V and J genes are TRBV5-5 and TRBJ1-4, with 7 bases aligning to TRBD1. With 0 bases clipped from V and 2 bases from J, the junction kept 4 bases outside the gene matches. In germline, CDR1 is SGHKS, CDR2 YYEKEE (reference sequence). There are 16 residues in the CDR3. CDR3 nucleotides: TGTGCCAGCAGCTTGGGGGAAGGGGGCACTAATGAAAAACTGTTTTTT. Protein sequence: CASSLGEGGTNEKLFF. The whole variable domain, remainder taken from reference TRBV5-5 and TRBJ1-4, is DAGVTQSPTHLIKTRGQQVTLRCSPISGHKSVSWYQQVLGQGPQFIFQYYEKEERGRGNFPDRFSARQFPNYSSELNVNALLLGDSALYLCASSLGEGGTNEKLFFGSGTQLSVL.

This clone came up a few times. The chain joins TRBV5-6 to TRBJ1-1; D unresolved. Deletions cut 0 bases from V and 1 base from J, with 10 bases between. Per the germline V gene, CDR1 is SGHDT and CDR2 is YYEEEE. The CDR3 extends over 15 amino acids. CDR3 residues: CASSLARIPNTEAFF. The CDR3 DNA reads as TGTGCCAGCAGCTTGGCTCGGATTCCGAACACTGAAGCTTTCTTT.

The V call is TRBV3-1 (or the pseudogene TRBV3-2), the J call TRBJ2-5, with D unresolved. The CDR3 runs 14 residues. Germline V lookup: CDR1 LGHDT, CDR2 YNNKEL (reference sequence). V was shortened by 4 bases and J by 4 bases, with 13 bases between the two germline ends. The CDR3 region has the DNA TGTGCCAGCAGCCGTACAAGGTCAGGAGAGACCCAGTACTTC. Amino acid sequence: CASSRTRSGETQYF.

The J gene is TRBJ1-2, the V gene TRBV27; D possibly corresponds to TRBD1 (5 bases). Germline CDR1 and CDR2: MNHEY and SMNVEV (reference sequence). CDR3 length: 14 amino acids. V shed 3 bases and J shed 2 bases, with 10 bases lying between them. CDR3 in amino acids: CASSFQAGNYGYTF. CDR3 DNA sequence: TGTGCCAGCAGTTTCCAGGCAGGGAACTATGGCTACACCTTC.

The chain carries TRBV6-4 and TRBJ1-2; D not certain. V shed 0 bases and J shed 0 bases, with 11 bases lying between them. CDR1 MRHNA and CDR2 SNTAGT come from the germline V gene. CDR3 length: 16 amino acids. The CDR3 region has the DNA TGTGCCAGCAGTGACTCAGTCGTGTCAGCTAACTATGGCTACACCTTC. Protein product: CASSDSVVSANYGYTF.

The V call is TRBV19, the J call TRBJ2-3; TRBD2 agrees at 8 bases. This CDR3 is 14 amino acids long. From germline, CDR1 is LNHDA and CDR2 SQIVND (reference sequence). Trimming at V came to 3 bases and at J to 1 base, leaving 0 bases not matched to a gene. CDR3: CASSMGLGTDTQYF. The CDR3 nucleotides are TGTGCCAGTAGTATGGGACTAGGCACAGATACGCAGTATTTT.

This sequence joins TRBV9 and TRBJ1-1; 11 bases agree with TRBD1. There are 16 residues in the CDR3. The trim removed 3 bases at V and 3 bases at J, leaving 7 bases unmatched. The germline V gene encodes CDR1 SGDLS and CDR2 YYNGEE. CDR3 in DNA: TGTGCCAGCAGCGGACCGGGACAGGGGGTTTACACTGAAGCTTTCTTT. Encoded protein: CASSGPGQGVYTEAFF.

The rearrangement joins TRBV28 to TRBJ1-6; 7 nucleotides agree with TRBD1. The CDR3 contains 14 residues. The junction had 8 bases not matched to a gene; V was cut back by 8 bases and J by 7 bases. Germline V CDR1 and CDR2: MDHEN, SYDVKM. CDR3 loop: CASFSGGGNSPLHF. CDR3 bases: TGTGCCAGCTTCTCAGGGGGTGGAAATTCACCCCTCCACTTT. Full variable domain (remainder filled in from reference TRBV28 and TRBJ1-6): DVKVTQSSRYLVKRTGEKVFLECVQDMDHENMFWYRQDPGLGLRLIYFSYDVKMKEKGDIPEGYSVSREKKERFSLILESASTNQTSMYLCASFSGGGNSPLHFGNGTRLTVT.

In this sample, this clone turned up once. The V call is TRBV11-3, the J call TRBJ2-1; D is ambiguous. The CDR3 totals 14 residues. CDR1 SGHNT and CDR2 YENEEA come from the germline V gene. Trimming stripped 3 bases from V and 4 bases from J, with 10 bases between. The CDR3: CASSFAAEYNEQFF. In DNA, the CDR3 is TGTGCCAGCAGCTTCGCGGCTGAATACAATGAGCAGTTCTTC.